The clone carrying this TCR beta chain came up many times. Its target is unknown. The entry originates in a study of CD8 T cells in ankylosing spondylitis. Study-level points and caveats: Prior work had noted some motif variants in reactive arthritis blood and synovial fluid. With a CD8+ phenotype, disease-linked clones were relatively rare in peripheral blood. Reportedly, matched ankylosing spondylitis synovial fluid was significantly enriched for disease-linked clones.

V shed 5 bases and J 0 bases; nucleotides not matched to a gene: 5. The CDR3 is 15 residues long. Germline lookup yields CDR1 DFQATT and CDR2 SNEGSKA (reference sequence). Researchers built TCR beta libraries using quantitative 5'-RACE with molecular barcodes. A single record per CDR3 protein comes from TCRdb applying MiXCR to the 5' RACE reads. The table records tens of thousands of distinct CDR3 sequences, around 30% of them present only once. The chain is built from TRBV20-1 and TRBJ2-1; TRBD2 matches at 9 bases. Sequencing was performed on blood, either unsorted or a sorted T cell fraction (not recorded which). The TCR sequence derives from a male donor with ankylosing spondylitis or in good health (not recorded which). As DNA, the CDR3 is TGCAGTGCTCCAATAGCGGGAGCCTCCTACAATGAGCAGTTCTTC. It encodes CSAPIAGASYNEQFF.